This T cell receptor beta chain was recovered during a study of cytomegalovirus exposure and HLA in healthy donors. 60 Vbeta and 13 Jbeta primers were used in PCR. The data were produced by immunoSEQ multiplex PCR, yet TCRdb's version contains in-frame clones alone and is incomplete. The sample contains some 120,000 clones, just under 75% of which appear only once. This CDR3 is 14 amino acids long. The V gene end was trimmed by 5 bases and the J gene end by 3 bases; junction bases not matched to a gene: 6. The V gene's germline CDR1 is SGDLS and CDR2 YYNGEE. Points on this clone: Its specificity is unknown.

Those who donated were healthy bone marrow donors. Whole-study results and caveats: DRB1 had the most TCR associations and HLA-C the fewest, a later analysis found, with rates varying by HLA locus.

This receptor was identified in a man in his 60s in good health and CMV-seropositive. Sequenced input: PBMCs. The chain links TRBV9 to TRBJ2-7, with 9 bases lining up with TRBD1. CDR3 bases: TGTGCCAGCAGTTATCGACAGGGGGACTACGAGCAGTACTTC. This sequence encodes CASSYRQGDYEQYF.